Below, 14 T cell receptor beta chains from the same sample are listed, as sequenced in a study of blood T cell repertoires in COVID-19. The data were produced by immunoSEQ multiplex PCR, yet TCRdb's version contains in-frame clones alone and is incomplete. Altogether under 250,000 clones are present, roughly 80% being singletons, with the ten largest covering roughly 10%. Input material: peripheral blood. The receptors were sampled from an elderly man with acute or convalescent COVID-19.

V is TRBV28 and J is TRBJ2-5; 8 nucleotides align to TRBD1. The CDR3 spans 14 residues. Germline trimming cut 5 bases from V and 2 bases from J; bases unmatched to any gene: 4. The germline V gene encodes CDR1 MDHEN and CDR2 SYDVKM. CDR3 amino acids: CASSPRDRQETQYF. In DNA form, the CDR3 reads TGTGCCAGCAGTCCCCGGGACAGGCAAGAGACCCAGTACTTC.

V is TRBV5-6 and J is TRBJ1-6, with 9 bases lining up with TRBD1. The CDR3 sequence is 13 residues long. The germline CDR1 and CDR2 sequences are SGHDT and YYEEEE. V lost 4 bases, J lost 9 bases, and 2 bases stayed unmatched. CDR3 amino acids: CASSRDRVSPLHF. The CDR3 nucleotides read TGTGCCAGCAGCCGGGACAGGGTTTCACCCCTCCACTTT.

The CDR3 bases are TGTGCCAGCAGTTATCGGGACACCATATATTTT. Protein product: CASSYRDTIYF. The V call is TRBV6-6, the J call TRBJ1-3; the D is unclear. The CDR3 length is 11 residues. CDR1 is MNHNY, CDR2 SVGAGI, per germline (reference sequence). Trimming removed 3 bases from V and 8 bases from J, with 5 bases in between.

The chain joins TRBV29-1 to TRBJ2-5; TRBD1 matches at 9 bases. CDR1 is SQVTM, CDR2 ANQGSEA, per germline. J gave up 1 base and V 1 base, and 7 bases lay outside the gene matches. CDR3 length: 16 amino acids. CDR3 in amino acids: CSVEVEGTGPQETQYF. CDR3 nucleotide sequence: TGCAGCGTTGAAGTGGAGGGGACAGGGCCCCAAGAGACCCAGTACTTC.

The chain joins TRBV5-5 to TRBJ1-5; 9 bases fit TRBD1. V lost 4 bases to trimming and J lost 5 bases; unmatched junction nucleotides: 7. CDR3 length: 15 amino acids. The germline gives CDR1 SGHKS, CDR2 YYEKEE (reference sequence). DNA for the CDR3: TGTGCCAGCAGCGTGGAGGGACAGGGCTATCAGCCCCAGCATTTT. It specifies CASSVEGQGYQPQHF.

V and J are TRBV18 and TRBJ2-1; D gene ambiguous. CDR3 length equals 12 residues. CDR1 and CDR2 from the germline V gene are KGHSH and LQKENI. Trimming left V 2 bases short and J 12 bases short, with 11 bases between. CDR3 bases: TGTGCCAGCTCACCAATCACCCCCGGGCAGTTCTTC. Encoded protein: CASSPITPGQFF.

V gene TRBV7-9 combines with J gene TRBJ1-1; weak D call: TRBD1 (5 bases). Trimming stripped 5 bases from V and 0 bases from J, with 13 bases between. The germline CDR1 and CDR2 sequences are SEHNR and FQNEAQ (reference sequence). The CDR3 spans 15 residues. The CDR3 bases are TGTGCCAGCAGCCGCTACACAGGAATGAACACTGAAGCTTTCTTT. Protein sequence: CASSRYTGMNTEAFF.

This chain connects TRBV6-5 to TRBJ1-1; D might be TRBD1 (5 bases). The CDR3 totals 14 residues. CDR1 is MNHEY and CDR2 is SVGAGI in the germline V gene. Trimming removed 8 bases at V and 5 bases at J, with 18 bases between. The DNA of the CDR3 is TGTGCCAGCTGGCTTCGGGGGGTAGCGACTGAAGCTTTCTTT. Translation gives CASWLRGVATEAFF.

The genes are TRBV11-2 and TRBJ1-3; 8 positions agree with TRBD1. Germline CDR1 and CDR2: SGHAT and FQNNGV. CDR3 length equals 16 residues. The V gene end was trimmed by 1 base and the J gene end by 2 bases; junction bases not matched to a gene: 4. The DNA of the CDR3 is TGTGCCAGCAGCTTAGGGCAGGGGGCGCCTGGAAACACCATATATTTT. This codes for CASSLGQGAPGNTIYF.

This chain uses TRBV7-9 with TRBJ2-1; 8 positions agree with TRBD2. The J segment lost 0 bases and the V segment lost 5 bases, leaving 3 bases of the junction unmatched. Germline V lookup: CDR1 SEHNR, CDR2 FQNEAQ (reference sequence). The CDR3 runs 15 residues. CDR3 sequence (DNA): TGTGCCAGCAGCCGAAGCGGGAGCTCCTACAATGAGCAGTTCTTC. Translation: CASSRSGSSYNEQFF. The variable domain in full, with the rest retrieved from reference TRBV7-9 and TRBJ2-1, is DTGVSQNPRHKITKRGQNVTFRCDPISEHNRLYWYRQTLGQGPEFLTYFQNEAQLEKSRLLSDRFSAERPKGSFSTLEIQRTEQGDSAMYLCASSRSGSSYNEQFFGPGTRLTVL.

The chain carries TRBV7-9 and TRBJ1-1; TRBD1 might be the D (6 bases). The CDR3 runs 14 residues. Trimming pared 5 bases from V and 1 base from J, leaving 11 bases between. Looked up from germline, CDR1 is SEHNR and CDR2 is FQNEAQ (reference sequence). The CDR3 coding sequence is TGTGCCAGCAGCCCCACAGGGCCGAACACTGAAGCTTTCTTT. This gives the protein CASSPTGPNTEAFF.

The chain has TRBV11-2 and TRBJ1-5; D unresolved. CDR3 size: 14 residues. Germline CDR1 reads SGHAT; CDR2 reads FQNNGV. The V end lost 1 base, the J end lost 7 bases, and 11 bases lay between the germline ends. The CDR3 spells CASSLAGLNQPQHF. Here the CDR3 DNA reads TGTGCCAGCAGCTTAGCGGGGTTGAACCAGCCCCAGCATTTT.

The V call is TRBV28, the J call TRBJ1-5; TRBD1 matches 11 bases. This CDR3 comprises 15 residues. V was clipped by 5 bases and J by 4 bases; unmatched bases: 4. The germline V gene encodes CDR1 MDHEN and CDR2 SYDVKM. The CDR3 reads CASSTGTGGNQPQHF. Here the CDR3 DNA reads TGTGCCAGCAGTACCGGGACAGGGGGTAATCAGCCCCAGCATTTT.

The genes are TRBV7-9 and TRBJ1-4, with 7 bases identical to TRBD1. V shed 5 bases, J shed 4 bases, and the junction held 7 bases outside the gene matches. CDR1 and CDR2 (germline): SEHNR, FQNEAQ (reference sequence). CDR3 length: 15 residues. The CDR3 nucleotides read TGTGCCAGCAGCCCACAGGGGCAACGTAATGAAAAACTGTTTTTT. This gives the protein CASSPQGQRNEKLFF.